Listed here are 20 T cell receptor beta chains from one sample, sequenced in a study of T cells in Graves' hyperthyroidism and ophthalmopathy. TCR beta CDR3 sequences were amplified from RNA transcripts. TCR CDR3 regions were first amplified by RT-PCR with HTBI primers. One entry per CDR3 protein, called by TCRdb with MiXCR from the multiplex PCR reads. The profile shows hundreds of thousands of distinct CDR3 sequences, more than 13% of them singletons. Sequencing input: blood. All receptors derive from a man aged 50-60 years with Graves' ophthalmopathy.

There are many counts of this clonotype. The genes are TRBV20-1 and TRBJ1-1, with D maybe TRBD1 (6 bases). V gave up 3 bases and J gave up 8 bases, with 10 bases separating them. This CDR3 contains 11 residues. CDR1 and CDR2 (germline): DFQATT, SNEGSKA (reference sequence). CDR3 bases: TGCAGTGCTAGGTTCGGGGGCGAAGCTTTCTTT. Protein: CSARFGGEAFF.

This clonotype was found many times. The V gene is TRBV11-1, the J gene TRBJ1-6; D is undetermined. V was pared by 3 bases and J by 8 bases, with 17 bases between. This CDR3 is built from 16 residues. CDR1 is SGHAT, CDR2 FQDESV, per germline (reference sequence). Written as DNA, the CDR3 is TGTGCCAGCAGCTTGACCGGGAACAACCGACATTCACCCCTCCACTTT. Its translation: CASSLTGNNRHSPLHF.

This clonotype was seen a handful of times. The chain's CDR3 is CASSLSSLLAGVTNEQFF. CDR3 nucleotide sequence: TGTGCCAGTAGTCTTTCGAGCCTACTAGCGGGAGTTACGAATGAGCAGTTCTTC. The J gene is TRBJ2-1, the V gene TRBV19; 11 positions agree with TRBD2. This CDR3 is 18 amino acids long. The germline gives CDR1 LNHDA, CDR2 SQIVND (reference sequence). V shed 5 bases, J shed 7 bases, and the junction held 16 bases outside the gene matches.

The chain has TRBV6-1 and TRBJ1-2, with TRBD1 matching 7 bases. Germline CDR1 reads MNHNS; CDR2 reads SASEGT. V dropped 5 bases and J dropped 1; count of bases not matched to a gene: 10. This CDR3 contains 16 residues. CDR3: CASSPSPGQSNYGYTF. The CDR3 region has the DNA TGTGCCAGCAGTCCGTCTCCGGGACAGAGTAACTATGGCTACACCTTC.

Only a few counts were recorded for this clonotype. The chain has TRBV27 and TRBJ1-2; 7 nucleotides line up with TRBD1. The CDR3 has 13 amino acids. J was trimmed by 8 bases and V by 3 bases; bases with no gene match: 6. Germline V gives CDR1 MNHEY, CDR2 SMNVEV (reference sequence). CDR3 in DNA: TGTGCCAGCAGTTTTATCGAGGGGGCCGGCTACACCTTC. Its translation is CASSFIEGAGYTF.

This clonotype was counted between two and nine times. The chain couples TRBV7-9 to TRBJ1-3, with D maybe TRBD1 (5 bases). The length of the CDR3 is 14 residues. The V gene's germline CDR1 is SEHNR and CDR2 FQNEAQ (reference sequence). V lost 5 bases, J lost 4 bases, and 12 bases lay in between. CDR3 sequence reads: CASSQRGNGNTIYF. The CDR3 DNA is TGTGCCAGCAGCCAGCGGGGGAACGGAAACACCATATATTTT.

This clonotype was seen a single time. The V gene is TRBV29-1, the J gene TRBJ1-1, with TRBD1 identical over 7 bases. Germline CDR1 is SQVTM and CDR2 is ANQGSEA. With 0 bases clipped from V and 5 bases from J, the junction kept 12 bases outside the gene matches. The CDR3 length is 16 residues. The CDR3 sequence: CSVEDIFGQGGTEAFF. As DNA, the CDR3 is TGCAGCGTTGAAGATATTTTTGGGCAGGGGGGGACTGAAGCTTTCTTT. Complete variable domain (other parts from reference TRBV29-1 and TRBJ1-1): SAVISQKPSRDICQRGTSLTIQCQVDSQVTMMFWYRQQPGQSLTLIATANQGSEATYESGFVIDKFPISRPNLTFSTLTVSNMSPEDSSIYLCSVEDIFGQGGTEAFFGQGTRLTVV.

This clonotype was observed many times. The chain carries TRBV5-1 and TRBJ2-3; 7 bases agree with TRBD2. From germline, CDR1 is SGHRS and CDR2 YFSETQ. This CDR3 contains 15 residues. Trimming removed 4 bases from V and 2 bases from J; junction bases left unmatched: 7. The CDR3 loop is CASSVSSGYTDTQYF. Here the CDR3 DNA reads TGCGCCAGCAGCGTCTCTAGCGGCTACACAGATACGCAGTATTTT.

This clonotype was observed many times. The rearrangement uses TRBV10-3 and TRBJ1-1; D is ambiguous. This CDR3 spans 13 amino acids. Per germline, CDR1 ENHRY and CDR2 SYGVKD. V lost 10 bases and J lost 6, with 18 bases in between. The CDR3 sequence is CATGLPARSEAFF. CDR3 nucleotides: TGTGCCACTGGACTGCCGGCAAGGTCTGAAGCTTTCTTT.

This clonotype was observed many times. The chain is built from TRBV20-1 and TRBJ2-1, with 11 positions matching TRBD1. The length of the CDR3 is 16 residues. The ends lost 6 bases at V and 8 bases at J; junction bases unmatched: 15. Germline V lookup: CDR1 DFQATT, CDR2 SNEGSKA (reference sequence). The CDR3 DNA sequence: TGCAGTGCCCCGGACCGGGACAGGGGGGTTGGCGATGAGCAGTTCTTC. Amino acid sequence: CSAPDRDRGVGDEQFF.

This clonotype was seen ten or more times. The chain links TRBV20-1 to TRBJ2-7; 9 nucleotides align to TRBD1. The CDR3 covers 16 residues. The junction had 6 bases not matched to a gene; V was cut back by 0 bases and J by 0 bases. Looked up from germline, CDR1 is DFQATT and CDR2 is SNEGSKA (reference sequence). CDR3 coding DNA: TGCAGTGCTAGAGACCCTGGACAGGGGAGCTCCTACGAGCAGTACTTC. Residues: CSARDPGQGSSYEQYF.

Here the CDR3 reads CASSVGTGGRSDTQYF. The CDR3 nucleotides are TGTGCCAGCAGCGTAGGGACTGGCGGGAGGTCGGATACGCAGTATTTT. V gene TRBV5-5 combines with J gene TRBJ2-3, with 8 bases identical to TRBD2. Per the germline V gene, CDR1 is SGHKS and CDR2 is YYEKEE (reference sequence). Trimming removed 4 bases from V and 6 bases from J; junction bases left unmatched: 13. This CDR3 comprises 16 residues. Looking up the rest from reference TRBV5-5 and TRBJ2-3 gives the full variable domain: DAGVTQSPTHLIKTRGQQVTLRCSPISGHKSVSWYQQVLGQGPQFIFQYYEKEERGRGNFPDRFSARQFPNYSSELNVNALLLGDSALYLCASSVGTGGRSDTQYFGPGTRLTVL.

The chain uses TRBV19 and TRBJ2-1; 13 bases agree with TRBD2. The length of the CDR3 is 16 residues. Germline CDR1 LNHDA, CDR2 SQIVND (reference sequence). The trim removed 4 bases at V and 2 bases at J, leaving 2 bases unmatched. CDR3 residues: CASSTLAGGTYNEQFF. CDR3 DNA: TGTGCCAGTAGTACACTAGCGGGAGGGACCTACAATGAGCAGTTCTTC.

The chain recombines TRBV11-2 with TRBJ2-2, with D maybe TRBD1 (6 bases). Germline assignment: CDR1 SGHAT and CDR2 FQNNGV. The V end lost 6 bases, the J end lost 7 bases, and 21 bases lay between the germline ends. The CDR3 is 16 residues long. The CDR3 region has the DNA TGTGCCAGCAGAACCGGGATCAGGGGTCTTATCGGGGAGCTGTTTTTT. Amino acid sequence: CASRTGIRGLIGELFF.

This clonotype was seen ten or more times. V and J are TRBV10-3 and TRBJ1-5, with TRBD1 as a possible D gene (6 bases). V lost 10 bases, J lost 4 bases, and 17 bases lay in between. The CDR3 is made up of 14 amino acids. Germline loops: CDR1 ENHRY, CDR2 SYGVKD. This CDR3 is CATAIQGGNQPQHF. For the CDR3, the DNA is TGTGCCACCGCTATACAGGGTGGAAATCAGCCCCAGCATTTT.

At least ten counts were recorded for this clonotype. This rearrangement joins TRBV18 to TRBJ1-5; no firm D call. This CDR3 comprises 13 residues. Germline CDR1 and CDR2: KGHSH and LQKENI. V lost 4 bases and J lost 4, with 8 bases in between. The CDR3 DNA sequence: TGTGCCAGCTCACTGACCGAGAATCAGCCCCAGCATTTT. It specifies CASSLTENQPQHF.

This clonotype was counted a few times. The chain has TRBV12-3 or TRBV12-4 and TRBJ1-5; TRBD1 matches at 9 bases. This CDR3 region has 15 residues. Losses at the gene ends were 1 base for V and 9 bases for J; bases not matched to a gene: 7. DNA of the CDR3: TGTGCCAGCAGTTTAGACCTGGGACAGGGTCTGCCCCAGCATTTT. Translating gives CASSLDLGQGLPQHF.

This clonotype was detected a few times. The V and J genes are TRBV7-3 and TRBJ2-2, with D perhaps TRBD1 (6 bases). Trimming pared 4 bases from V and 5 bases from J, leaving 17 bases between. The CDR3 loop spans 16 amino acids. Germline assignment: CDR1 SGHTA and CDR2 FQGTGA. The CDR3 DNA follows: TGTGCCAGCAGCTCCCCGGGACACCAGGGAACCGGGGAGCTGTTTTTT. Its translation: CASSSPGHQGTGELFF. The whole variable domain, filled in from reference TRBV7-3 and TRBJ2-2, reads GAGVSQTPSNKVTEKGKYVELRCDPISGHTALYWYRQSLGQGPEFLIYFQGTGAADDSGLPNDRFFAVRPEGSVSTLKIQRTERGDSAVYLCASSSPGHQGTGELFFGEGSRLTVL.

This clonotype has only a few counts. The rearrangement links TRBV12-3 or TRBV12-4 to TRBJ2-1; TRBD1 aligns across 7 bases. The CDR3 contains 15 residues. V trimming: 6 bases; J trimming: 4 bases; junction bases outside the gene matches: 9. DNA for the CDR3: TGTGCCAGCAGATACCCCGGGACAGCATACAATGAGCAGTTCTTC. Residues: CASRYPGTAYNEQFF.

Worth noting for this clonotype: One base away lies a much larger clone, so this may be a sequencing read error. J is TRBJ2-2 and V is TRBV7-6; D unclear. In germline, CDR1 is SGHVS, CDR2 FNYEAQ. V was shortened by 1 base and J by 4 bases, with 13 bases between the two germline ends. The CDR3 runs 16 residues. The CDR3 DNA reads TGTGCCAGCAGCTTAGGTCTGGAGCCGGGCACCGGGGAGCTGTTTTTT. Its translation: CASSLGLEPGTGELFF.